These 11 T cell receptor beta chains were all obtained from the same sample, sequenced in a study of cytomegalovirus exposure and HLA in healthy donors. The PCR was carried out with 60 Vbeta primers and 13 Jbeta primers. TCRdb keeps only in-frame clones here, not all; method: immunoSEQ multiplex PCR. The sample includes about 100,000 clones, 65% to 80% of them seen just once. The sequenced sample was PBMCs. Receptors originate from a woman in her 70s in good health and CMV-seropositive.

This clone was detected a few times. The chain joins TRBV7-9 to TRBJ2-1; tentatively, D is TRBD2 (6 bases). The germline V gene has CDR1 SEHNR and CDR2 FQNEAQ (reference sequence). V gave up 5 bases and J gave up 9 bases, with 14 bases separating them. The CDR3 is 13 residues long. In DNA, the CDR3 is TGTGCCAGCAGCGCCGCTAGCGTTGTTGAGCAGTTCTTC. Protein product: CASSAASVVEQFF. The entire variable domain, with the rest obtained from reference TRBV7-9 and TRBJ2-1, is as follows: DTGVSQNPRHKITKRGQNVTFRCDPISEHNRLYWYRQTLGQGPEFLTYFQNEAQLEKSRLLSDRFSAERPKGSFSTLEIQRTEQGDSAMYLCASSAASVVEQFFGPGTRLTVL.

This sequence joins TRBV5-4 and TRBJ2-7; 11 nucleotides agree with TRBD1. Per the germline V gene, CDR1 is SGHNT and CDR2 is YYREEE (reference sequence). Trimming cost V 4 bases and J 13 bases; bases outside gene matches: 7. The CDR3 runs to 12 residues. Here the CDR3 reads CASSADRGQGYF. The CDR3 DNA reads TGTGCCAGCAGCGCGGACAGGGGGCAAGGATACTTC.

The V call is TRBV6-1, the J call TRBJ2-1, with 7 bases lining up with TRBD1. The CDR3 runs to 14 residues. J gave up 3 bases and V 8 bases, and 7 bases lay outside the gene matches. Germline V lookup: CDR1 MNHNS, CDR2 SASEGT. The CDR3 sequence is CASYGQADYNEQFF. CDR3 DNA: TGTGCCAGCTATGGACAGGCAGACTACAATGAGCAGTTCTTC.

Concerning this clone itself: This CDR3 fails to terminate in the conserved phenylalanine or tryptophan, so it likely reflects a read error. The DNA is left out, because the CDR3 cannot be placed on it with certainty; the CDR3 is given as TCRdb lists it. The chain has TRBV4-1 and TRBJ1-2; TRBD1, the D gene given by the table, was not confirmed from the DNA. Germline V gene sequence: CDR1 MGHRA, CDR2 YSYEKL. From its first to its last residue, the CDR3 has 10 amino acids. The CDR3 here is CASSQDLSGM.

This clone turned up a few times. The rearrangement links TRBV2 to TRBJ2-2; D not resolved. The V gene lost 6 bases and the J gene lost 7 bases, with 9 bases spanning the gap. The CDR3 covers 12 residues. Germline assignment: CDR1 SNHLY and CDR2 FYNNEI. The CDR3, as DNA: TGTGCCAGCAGCCGCGACATCGGGGAGCTGTTTTTT. Amino acid sequence: CASSRDIGELFF.

This chain joins TRBV7-2 and TRBJ2-5; 8 bases are shared with TRBD2. With the DNA end fitting TRBJ2-7 better, the J assignment may be wrong. This CDR3 contains 16 residues. Germline V gene sequence: CDR1 SGHTA, CDR2 FQGNSA. This chain's CDR3 is CASSKTGLGLDYEQYF. Here the CDR3 DNA reads TGTGCCAGCAGCAAAACAGGGTTGGGACTAGATTACGAGCAGTACTTC.

This clone has just a few counts. The chain uses TRBV18 and TRBJ2-7; 7 bases align to TRBD1. V lost 3 bases, J lost 1 base, and 6 bases stayed unmatched. The CDR3 is made up of 15 amino acids. Germline lookup yields CDR1 KGHSH and CDR2 LQKENI. The CDR3 reads CASSPDPGQSYEQYF. CDR3 nucleotides: TGTGCCAGCTCACCGGACCCGGGACAGTCCTACGAGCAGTACTTC.

This chain links TRBV6-5 with TRBJ1-2; D is possibly TRBD1 (6 bases). Trimming shortened V by 0 bases and J by 4 bases, and 12 bases separated the two germline ends. The CDR3 spans 15 residues. CDR1 and CDR2 (germline): MNHEY, SVGAGI. The CDR3 region is CASSYSQGSSYGYTF. As DNA, the CDR3 is TGTGCCAGCAGTTACTCACAGGGTTCGTCCTATGGCTACACCTTC.

As concerns this clone: At one boundary the junction diverges from the germline segment, which might be a read error. The rearrangement joins TRBV7-7 to TRBJ2-5; D possibly corresponds to TRBD2 (6 bases). CDR1 and CDR2 from the germline V gene are SSHAT and FNYEAQ (reference sequence). This CDR3 is 14 amino acids long. This chain's CDR3 is CASSLRARGETQYF. For the CDR3, the DNA is TGTGCTAGCAGCCTCCGAGCCCGGGGGGAGACCCAGTACTTC. Together with reference TRBV7-7 and TRBJ2-5, the CDR3 gives the full variable domain: GAGVSQSPRYKVTKRGQDVTLRCDPISSHATLYWYQQALGQGPEFLTYFNYEAQPDKSGLPSDRFSAERPEGSISTLTIQRTEQRDSAMYRCASSLRARGETQYFGPGTRLLVL.

In this sample, this clone turned up a few times. This chain links TRBV7-6 with TRBJ1-1, with 8 nucleotides matching TRBD1. Germline-derived CDR1 and CDR2 are SGHVS and FNYEAQ. The V segment lost 1 base and the J segment 6 bases; nucleotides outside the gene matches: 7. CDR3 length: 15 amino acids. In DNA, the CDR3 is TGTGCCAGCAGCTTAGGTGAGGACAGGGACGCTGAAGCTTTCTTT. Its protein is CASSLGEDRDAEAFF.

This clone turned up a few times. The rearrangement links TRBV5-1 to TRBJ1-3; TRBD1 is a possible D gene (5 bases). Trimming shortened V by 0 bases and J by 1 base, and 5 bases separated the two germline ends. The CDR3 loop spans 14 amino acids. Germline V gene lookup returns CDR1 SGHRS and CDR2 YFSETQ. The DNA for the CDR3 is TGCGCCAGCAGCTTGGAGGGGTCTGGAAACACCATATATTTT. This translates into CASSLEGSGNTIYF.